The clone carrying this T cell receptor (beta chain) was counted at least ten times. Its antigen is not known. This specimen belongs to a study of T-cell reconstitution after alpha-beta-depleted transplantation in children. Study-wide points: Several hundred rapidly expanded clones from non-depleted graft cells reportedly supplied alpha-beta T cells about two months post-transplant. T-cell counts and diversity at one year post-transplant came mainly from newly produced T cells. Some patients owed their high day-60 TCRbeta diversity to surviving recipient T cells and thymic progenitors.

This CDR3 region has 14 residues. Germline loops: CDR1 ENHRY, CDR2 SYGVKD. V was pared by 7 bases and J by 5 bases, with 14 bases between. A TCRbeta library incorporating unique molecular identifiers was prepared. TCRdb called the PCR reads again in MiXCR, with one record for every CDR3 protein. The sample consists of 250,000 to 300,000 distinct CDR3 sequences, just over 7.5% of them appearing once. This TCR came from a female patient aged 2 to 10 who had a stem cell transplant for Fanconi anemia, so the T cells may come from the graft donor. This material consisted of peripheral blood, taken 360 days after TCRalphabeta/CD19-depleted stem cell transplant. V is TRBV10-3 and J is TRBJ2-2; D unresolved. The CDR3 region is CAIKGVARTGELFF. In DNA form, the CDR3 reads TGTGCCATCAAAGGAGTAGCTAGGACCGGGGAGCTGTTTTTT.